This T cell receptor beta chain was profiled in a study of blood T cell repertoires in COVID-19. The V gene lost 4 bases and the J gene lost 11 bases, with 12 bases spanning the gap. CDR3 length: 12 residues. Germline assignment: CDR1 LGHDT and CDR2 YNNKEL (reference sequence). Measured with immunoSEQ multiplex PCR; TCRdb has only the in-frame clones, and not every one. The sample has over 250,000 clones, about 80% seen once; the top ten hold around 3.2%. The sequence came from a woman of 80 years or more with acute or convalescent COVID-19. The chain combines TRBV3-1 (or the pseudogene TRBV3-2) with TRBJ2-1; D might be TRBD2 (6 bases). The sequenced sample consisted of peripheral blood. CDR3 nucleotide sequence: TGTGCCAGCAGCCTCGTGGGGGGAAAGCAGTTCTTC. This sequence encodes CASSLVGGKQFF.